These T cell receptor beta chains were read from a single sample in a study of T-cell memory formation after mild COVID-19. Via MiXCR, TCRdb re-called the 5' RACE reads, giving one row per CDR3 protein. The sample lists 100,000 or so distinct CDR3 sequences; 11% were seen once. Sequencing was done on a sample of PBMCs or a T cell subset sorted from them (not recorded which). The receptors were gathered from a man between 18 and 35 years old who had mild COVID-19 (a few samples of this study predate the infection). Cell type and time point are not known. CDR3s leave out the opening cysteine and the closing phenylalanine or tryptophan. D genes are given only for firm matches.

j_call v_call d_call cdr3_aa
TRBJ1-5 TRBV12-3/TRBV12-4 . ASSRSNQPQH
TRBJ1-1 TRBV7-9 . ASSLSQGFNTEAF
TRBJ1-1 TRBV4-3 . ASSQITANTEAF
TRBJ2-1 TRBV7-6 TRBD2 ASTASGFDEQF
TRBJ2-7 TRBV13 TRBD1 ASSVTGTGGYEQY
TRBJ2-2 TRBV7-3 . ASSLLDSGELF
TRBJ2-3 TRBV5-1 . ASSLVGGQYTDTQY
TRBJ1-1 TRBV7-2 . ASQGLEALTEAF
TRBJ2-5 TRBV7-3 TRBD1 ASSLAPNRDRGPGETQY
TRBJ2-3 TRBV15 TRBD1 ATSRGEDRTTDTQY
TRBJ2-5 TRBV9 TRBD1 ASSPGQGFLTEAQY
TRBJ2-1 TRBV29-1 . SGAGTSLYNEQF
TRBJ2-3 TRBV29-1 . SVVEGWDTQY
TRBJ2-3 TRBV30 . AWSVLTDTQY
TRBJ1-3 TRBV7-2 . ASSPSVRSGNTIY
TRBJ2-1 TRBV14 TRBD1 ASRYLNRGEQF
TRBJ2-5 TRBV7-9 TRBD1 ASSFDRGGETQY
TRBJ1-2 TRBV21-1 . ASSKKSRDYLFYGYT
TRBJ1-1 TRBV7-9 . ASSLAAGSDTEAF
TRBJ2-1 TRBV25-1 TRBD1 ASSELRTGGYNEQF